This entry describes one T cell receptor beta chain. Its antigen remains unknown. The data are from a study of cytomegalovirus exposure and HLA in healthy donors. Study-level findings and limits: In a later analysis, at a false discovery rate of 0.05, 17,000 or so TCR beta sequences were associated with HLA alleles.

With 0 bases removed from V and 3 bases from J, the gap between germline ends came to 10 bases. The CDR3 sequence is 14 residues long. Germline CDR1 SGDLS, CDR2 YYNGEE. Both 60 Vbeta primers and 13 Jbeta primers went into the PCR. The protocol was immunoSEQ multiplex PCR, while the TCRdb copy is restricted to in-frame clones and leaves out a portion. The table includes about 190,000 clones, around 81% detected once. This chain connects TRBV9 to TRBJ2-7; D might be TRBD1 (6 bases). The sequence was obtained from a young man in good health and CMV-seronegative. Material: PBMCs. CDR3 nucleotide sequence: TGTGCCAGCAGCGTAGGGCCAGGGGACTACGAGCAGTACTTC. Translating gives CASSVGPGDYEQYF.